This T cell receptor beta chain was recovered during a study of control samples from healthy donors and cancer patients. Some clones are missing from TCRdb's copy, which holds only in-frame ones; the method was immunoSEQ multiplex PCR. The data contain 100,000 to 150,000 clones, around 87% of them singletons. CDR3 length equals 15 residues. CDR1 and CDR2 from the germline V gene are LNHNV and YYDKDF (reference sequence). The ends were cut back, 2 bases at V and 6 bases at J, with 14 bases in the middle. The clonotype originates from a man aged 40-55 years in good health. Sample: blood. The J gene is TRBJ1-5, the V gene TRBV15; D is possibly TRBD1 (5 bases). The CDR3 spells CATSRTLGDGQPQHF. CDR3 in DNA: TGTGCCACCAGCAGAACCCTGGGGGATGGTCAGCCCCAGCATTTT.